This T cell receptor beta chain emerged from a study of blood T cell repertoires in COVID-19. The CDR3 sequence is 17 residues long. Germline V gives CDR1 MNHNS, CDR2 SASEGT. The V gene lost 0 bases and the J gene lost 9 bases, with 18 bases spanning the gap. Produced via immunoSEQ multiplex PCR; TCRdb's table is partial and in-frame only. The sample consists of about 240,000 clones, 70% to 90% of them appearing once. The J gene is TRBJ1-6, the V gene TRBV6-1; D is unresolved. This receptor was obtained from a woman aged 60-70 years with active or convalescent COVID-19. Sequencing was carried out using peripheral blood. CDR3 coding DNA: TGTGCCAGCAGTGAAGCGAAGCCGAGGACTTCAATTTCACCCCTCCACTTT. It specifies CASSEAKPRTSISPLHF.